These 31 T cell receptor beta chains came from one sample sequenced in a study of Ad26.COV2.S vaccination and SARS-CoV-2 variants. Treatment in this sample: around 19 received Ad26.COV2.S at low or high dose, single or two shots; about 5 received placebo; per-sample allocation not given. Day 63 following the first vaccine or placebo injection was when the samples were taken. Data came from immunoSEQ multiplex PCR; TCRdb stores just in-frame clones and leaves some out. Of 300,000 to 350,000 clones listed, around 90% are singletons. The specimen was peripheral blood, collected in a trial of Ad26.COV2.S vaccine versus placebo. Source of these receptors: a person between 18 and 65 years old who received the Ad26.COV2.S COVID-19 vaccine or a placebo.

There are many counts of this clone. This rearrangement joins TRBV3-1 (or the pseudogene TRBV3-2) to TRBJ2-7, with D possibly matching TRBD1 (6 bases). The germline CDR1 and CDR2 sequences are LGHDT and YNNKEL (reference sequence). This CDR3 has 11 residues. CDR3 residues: CASSQRGRGNV. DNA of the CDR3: TGTGCCAGCAGCCAAAGGGGGAGAGGGAATGTC.

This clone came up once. CDR3 amino acids: CASRPDRLSYNEQFF. The CDR3 DNA follows: TGTGCCAGCAGACCCGACAGGCTCTCCTACAATGAGCAGTTCTTC. The V call is TRBV25-1, the J call TRBJ2-1, with D maybe TRBD1 (6 bases). Germline V gives CDR1 MGHDK, CDR2 SYGVNS. The V gene lost 6 bases and the J gene lost 0 bases, with 12 bases spanning the gap. The CDR3 covers 15 residues.

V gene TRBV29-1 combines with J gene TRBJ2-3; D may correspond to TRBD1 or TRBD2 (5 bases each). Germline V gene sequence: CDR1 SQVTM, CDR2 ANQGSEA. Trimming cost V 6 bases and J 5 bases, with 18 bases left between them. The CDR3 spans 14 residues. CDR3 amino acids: CSVAGTLGIDTQYF. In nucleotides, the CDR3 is TGCAGCGTGGCCGGGACGCTGGGAATAGATACGCAGTATTTT.

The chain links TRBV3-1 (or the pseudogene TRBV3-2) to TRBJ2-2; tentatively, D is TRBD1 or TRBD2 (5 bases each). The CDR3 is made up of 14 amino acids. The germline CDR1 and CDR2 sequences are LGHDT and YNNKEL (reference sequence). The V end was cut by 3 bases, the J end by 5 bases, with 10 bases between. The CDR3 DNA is TGTGCCAGCAGCCACGGGGCGCGGACCGGGGAGCTGTTTTTT. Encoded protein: CASSHGARTGELFF.

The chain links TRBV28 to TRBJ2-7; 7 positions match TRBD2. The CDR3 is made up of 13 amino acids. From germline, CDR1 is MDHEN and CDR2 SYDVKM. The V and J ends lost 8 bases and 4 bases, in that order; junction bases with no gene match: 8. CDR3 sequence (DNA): TGTGCCAGCGCCCCGGGGGGTCGGTACGAGCAGTACTTC. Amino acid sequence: CASAPGGRYEQYF.

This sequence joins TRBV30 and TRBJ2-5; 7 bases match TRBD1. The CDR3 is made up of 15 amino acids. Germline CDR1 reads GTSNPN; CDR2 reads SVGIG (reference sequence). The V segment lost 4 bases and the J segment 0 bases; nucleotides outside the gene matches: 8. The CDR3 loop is CAWTSGQPHQETQYF. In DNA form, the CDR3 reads TGTGCCTGGACCTCGGGACAGCCTCACCAAGAGACCCAGTACTTC. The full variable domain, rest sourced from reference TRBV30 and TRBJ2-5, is SQTIHQWPATLVQPVGSPLSLECTVEGTSNPNLYWYRQAAGRGLQLLFYSVGIGQISSEVPQNLSASRPQDRQFILSSKKLLLSDSGFYLCAWTSGQPHQETQYFGPGTRLLVL.

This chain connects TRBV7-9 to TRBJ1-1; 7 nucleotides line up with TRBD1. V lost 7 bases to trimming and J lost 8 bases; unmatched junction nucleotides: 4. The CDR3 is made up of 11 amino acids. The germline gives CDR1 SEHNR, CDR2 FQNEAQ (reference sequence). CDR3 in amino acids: CASTQGLEAFF. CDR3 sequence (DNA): TGTGCCAGCACACAGGGGCTCGAAGCTTTCTTT.

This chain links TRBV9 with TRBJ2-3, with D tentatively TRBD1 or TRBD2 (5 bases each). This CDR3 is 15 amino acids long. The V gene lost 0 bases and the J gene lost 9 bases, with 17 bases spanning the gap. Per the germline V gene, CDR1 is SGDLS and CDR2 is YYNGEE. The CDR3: CASSVVSGPTQTQYF. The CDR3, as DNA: TGTGCCAGCAGCGTAGTTTCGGGACCAACACAAACGCAGTATTTT.

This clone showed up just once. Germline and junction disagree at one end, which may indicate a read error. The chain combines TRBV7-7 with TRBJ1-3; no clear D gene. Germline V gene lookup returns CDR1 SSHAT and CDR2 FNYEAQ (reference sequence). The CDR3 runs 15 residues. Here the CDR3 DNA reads TGTGCTAGCAGCTTGTTTGAGGGCTCTGGAAACACCATATATTTT. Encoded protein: CASSLFEGSGNTIYF.

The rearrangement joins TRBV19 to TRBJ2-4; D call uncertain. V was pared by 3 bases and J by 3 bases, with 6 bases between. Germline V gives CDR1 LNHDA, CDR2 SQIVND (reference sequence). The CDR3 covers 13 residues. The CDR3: CASSINGKNIQYF. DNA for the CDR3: TGTGCCAGTAGTATTAACGGCAAAAACATTCAGTACTTC.

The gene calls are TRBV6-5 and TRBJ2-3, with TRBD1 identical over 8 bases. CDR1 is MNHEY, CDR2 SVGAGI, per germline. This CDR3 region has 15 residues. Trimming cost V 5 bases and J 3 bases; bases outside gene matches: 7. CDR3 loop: CASSPDRVKTDTQYF. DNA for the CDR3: TGTGCCAGCAGTCCGGACAGGGTAAAGACAGATACGCAGTATTTT.

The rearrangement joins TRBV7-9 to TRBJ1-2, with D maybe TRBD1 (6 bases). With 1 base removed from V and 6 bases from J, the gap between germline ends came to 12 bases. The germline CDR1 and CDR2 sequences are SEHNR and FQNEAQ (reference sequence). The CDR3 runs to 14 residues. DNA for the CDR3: TGTGCCAGCAGCTTAGTAGAGGGGGTTCATGGCTACACCTTC. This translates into CASSLVEGVHGYTF.

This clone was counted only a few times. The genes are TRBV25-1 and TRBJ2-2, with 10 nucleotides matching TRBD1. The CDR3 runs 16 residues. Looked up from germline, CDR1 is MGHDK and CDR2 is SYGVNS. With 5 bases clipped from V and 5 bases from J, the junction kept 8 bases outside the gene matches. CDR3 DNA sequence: TGTGCCAGCAGTACCGGGACAGGGGCAATTACCGGGGAGCTGTTTTTT. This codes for CASSTGTGAITGELFF.

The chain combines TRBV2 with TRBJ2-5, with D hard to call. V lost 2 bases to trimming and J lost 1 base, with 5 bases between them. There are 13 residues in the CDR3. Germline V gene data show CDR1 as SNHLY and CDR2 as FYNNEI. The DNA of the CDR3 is TGTGCCAGCAGTGAATACATCCAAGAGACCCAGTACTTC. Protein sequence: CASSEYIQETQYF. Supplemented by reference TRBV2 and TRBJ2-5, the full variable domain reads EPEVTQTPSHQVTQMGQEVILRCVPISNHLYFYWYRQILGQKVEFLVSFYNNEISEKSEIFDDQFSVERPDGSNFTLKIRSTKLEDSAMYFCASSEYIQETQYFGPGTRLLVL.

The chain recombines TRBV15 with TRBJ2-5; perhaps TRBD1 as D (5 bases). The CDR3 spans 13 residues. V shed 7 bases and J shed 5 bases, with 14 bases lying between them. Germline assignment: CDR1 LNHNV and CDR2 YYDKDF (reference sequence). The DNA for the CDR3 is TGTGCCACCACCCTTGGGGCGAGGGAGACCCAGTACTTC. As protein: CATTLGARETQYF.

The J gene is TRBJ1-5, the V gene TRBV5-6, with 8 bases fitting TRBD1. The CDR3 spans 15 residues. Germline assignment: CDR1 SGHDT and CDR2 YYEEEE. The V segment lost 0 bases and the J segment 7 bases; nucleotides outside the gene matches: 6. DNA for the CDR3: TGTGCCAGCAGCTTGGGGACAGGGCTTGGACAGCCCCAGCATTTT. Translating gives CASSLGTGLGQPQHF.

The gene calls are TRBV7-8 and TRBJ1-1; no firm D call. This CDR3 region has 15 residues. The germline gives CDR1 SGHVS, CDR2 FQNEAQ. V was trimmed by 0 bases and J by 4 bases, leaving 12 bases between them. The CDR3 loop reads CASSLARVRGTEAFF. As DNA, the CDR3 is TGTGCCAGCAGCTTAGCGCGGGTTCGGGGCACTGAAGCTTTCTTT.

The DNA of the CDR3 is TGTGCCAGCAGCTTTACGGGGGATGTGACAGATACGCAGTATTTT. The encoded protein is CASSFTGDVTDTQYF. The J gene is TRBJ2-3, the V gene TRBV5-6; D possibly corresponds to TRBD2 (6 bases). Germline CDR1 is SGHDT and CDR2 is YYEEEE. V gave up 2 bases and J gave up 3 bases, with 13 bases separating them. The CDR3 covers 15 residues.

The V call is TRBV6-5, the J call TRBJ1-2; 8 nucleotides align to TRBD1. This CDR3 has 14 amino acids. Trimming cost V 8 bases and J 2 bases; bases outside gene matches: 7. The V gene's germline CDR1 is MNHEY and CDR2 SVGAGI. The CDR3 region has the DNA TGTGCCAGCTTAGGGGGGACAGGAAACTATGGCTACACCTTC. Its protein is CASLGGTGNYGYTF.

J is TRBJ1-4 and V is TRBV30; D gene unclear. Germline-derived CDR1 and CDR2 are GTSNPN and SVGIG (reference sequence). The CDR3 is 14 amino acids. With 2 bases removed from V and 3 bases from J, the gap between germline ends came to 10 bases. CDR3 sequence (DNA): TGTGCCTGGAGTAATAGGGTCGCTAATGAAAAACTGTTTTTT. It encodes CAWSNRVANEKLFF.

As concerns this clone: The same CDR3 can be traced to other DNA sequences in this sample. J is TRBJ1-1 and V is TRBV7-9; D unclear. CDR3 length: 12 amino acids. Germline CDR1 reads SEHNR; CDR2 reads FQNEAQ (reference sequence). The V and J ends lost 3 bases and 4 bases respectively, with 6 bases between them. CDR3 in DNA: TGTGCCAGCAGCTTCTCGGGCACTGAAGCTTTCTTT. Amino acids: CASSFSGTEAFF.

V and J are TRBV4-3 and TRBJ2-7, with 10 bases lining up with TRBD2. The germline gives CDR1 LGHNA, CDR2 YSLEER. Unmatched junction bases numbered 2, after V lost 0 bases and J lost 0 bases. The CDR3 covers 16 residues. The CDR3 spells CASSQDTSGISYEQYF. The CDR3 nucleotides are TGCGCCAGCAGCCAAGATACTAGCGGGATCTCCTACGAGCAGTACTTC.

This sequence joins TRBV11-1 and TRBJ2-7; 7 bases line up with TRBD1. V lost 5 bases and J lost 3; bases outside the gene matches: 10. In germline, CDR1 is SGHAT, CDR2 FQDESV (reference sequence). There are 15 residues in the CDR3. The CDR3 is CASSPVLTGSYEQYF. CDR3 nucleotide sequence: TGTGCCAGCAGCCCTGTTCTGACAGGGAGCTACGAGCAGTACTTC. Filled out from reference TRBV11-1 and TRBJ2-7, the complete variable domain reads EAEVAQSPRYKITEKSQAVAFWCDPISGHATLYWYRQILGQGPELLVQFQDESVVDDSQLPKDRFSAERLKGVDSTLKIQPAELGDSAMYLCASSPVLTGSYEQYFGPGTRLTVT.

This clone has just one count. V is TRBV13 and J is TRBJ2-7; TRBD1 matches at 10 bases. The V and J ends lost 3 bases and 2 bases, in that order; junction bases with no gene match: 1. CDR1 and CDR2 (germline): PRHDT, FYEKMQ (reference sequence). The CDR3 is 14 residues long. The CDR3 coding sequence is TGTGCCAGCAGCTTGGGGACAGGGGCCTACGAGCAGTACTTC. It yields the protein CASSLGTGAYEQYF.

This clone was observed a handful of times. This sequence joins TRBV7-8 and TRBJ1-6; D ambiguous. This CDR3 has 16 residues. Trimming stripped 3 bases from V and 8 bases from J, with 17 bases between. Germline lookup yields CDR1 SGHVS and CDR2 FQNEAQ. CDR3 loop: CASSLNLIGFDSPLHF. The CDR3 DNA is TGTGCCAGCAGCTTGAATTTGATCGGGTTTGATTCACCCCTCCACTTT.

CDR3 DNA sequence: TGTGCCAGCAGCCCGACGACTAGCGGGAGCTTCAATGAGCAGTTCTTC. Its protein is CASSPTTSGSFNEQFF. The chain combines TRBV3-1 (or the pseudogene TRBV3-2) with TRBJ2-1; 12 nucleotides agree with TRBD2. Germline-derived CDR1 and CDR2 are LGHDT and YNNKEL (reference sequence). The CDR3 covers 16 residues. J gave up 6 bases and V 4 bases, and 7 bases lay outside the gene matches.

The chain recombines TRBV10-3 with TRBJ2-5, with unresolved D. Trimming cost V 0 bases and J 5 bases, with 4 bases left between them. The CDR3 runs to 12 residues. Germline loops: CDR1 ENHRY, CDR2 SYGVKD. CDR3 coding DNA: TGTGCCATCAGTGAGTCTAGCGAGACCCAGTACTTC. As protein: CAISESSETQYF.

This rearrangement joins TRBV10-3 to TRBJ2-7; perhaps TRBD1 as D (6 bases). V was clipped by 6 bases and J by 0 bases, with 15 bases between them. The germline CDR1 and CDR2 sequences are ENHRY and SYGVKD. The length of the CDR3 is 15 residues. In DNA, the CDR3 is TGTGCCATCAGGGGGTCCCGGGACATCTCCTACGAGCAGTACTTC. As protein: CAIRGSRDISYEQYF.

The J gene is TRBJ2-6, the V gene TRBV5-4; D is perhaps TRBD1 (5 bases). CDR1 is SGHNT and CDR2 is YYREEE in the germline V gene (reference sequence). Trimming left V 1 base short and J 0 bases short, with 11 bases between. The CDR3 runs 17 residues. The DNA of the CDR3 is TGTGCCAGCAGCTTGCTTGACAGTATCTCTGGGGCCAACGTCCTGACTTTC. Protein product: CASSLLDSISGANVLTF.

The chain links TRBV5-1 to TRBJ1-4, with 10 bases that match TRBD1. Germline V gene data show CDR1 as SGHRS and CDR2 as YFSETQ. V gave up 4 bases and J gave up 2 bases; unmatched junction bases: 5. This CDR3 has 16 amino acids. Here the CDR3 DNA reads TGCGCCAGCAGCGGGGACAGGGGTGCCACTAATGAAAAACTGTTTTTT. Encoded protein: CASSGDRGATNEKLFF.

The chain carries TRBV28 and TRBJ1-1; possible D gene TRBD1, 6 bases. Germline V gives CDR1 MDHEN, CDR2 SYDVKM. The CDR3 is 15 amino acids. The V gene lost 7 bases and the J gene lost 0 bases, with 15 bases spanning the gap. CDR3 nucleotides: TGTGCCAGCAAGGCGGCAGGGGACATGAACACTGAAGCTTTCTTT. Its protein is CASKAAGDMNTEAFF. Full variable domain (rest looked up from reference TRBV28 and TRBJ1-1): DVKVTQSSRYLVKRTGEKVFLECVQDMDHENMFWYRQDPGLGLRLIYFSYDVKMKEKGDIPEGYSVSREKKERFSLILESASTNQTSMYLCASKAAGDMNTEAFFGQGTRLTVV.